The next 9 T cell receptor beta chains were all read from a single sample in a study of T-cell reconstitution after alpha-beta-depleted transplantation in children. Unique molecular identifiers were incorporated when the TCRbeta library was constructed. A single record per CDR3 protein comes from TCRdb applying MiXCR to the PCR reads. Seen here are roughly 120,000 distinct CDR3 sequences, around 23% observed once, and the top ten hold about 10%. The sequencing used PBMCs, mostly from graft donor cells, collected 180 days after TCRalphabeta/CD19-depleted stem cell transplant. The receptors come from a male patient aged 2-15 years who had a stem cell transplant for chronic granulomatous disease, so the T cells may come from the graft donor.

The gene calls are TRBV7-2 and TRBJ2-7, with D tentatively TRBD2 (5 bases). The ends were cut back, 6 bases at V and 6 bases at J, with 12 bases in the middle. Germline CDR1 and CDR2: SGHTA and FQGNSA. The CDR3 is 12 amino acids. The CDR3 here is CASSLRRSEQYF. The CDR3, as DNA: TGTGCCAGCAGTTTAAGGAGGAGCGAGCAGTACTTC.

The genes are TRBV20-1 and TRBJ2-1; the D is unclear. CDR1 is DFQATT, CDR2 SNEGSKA, per germline (reference sequence). V was clipped by 3 bases and J by 0 bases, with 12 bases between them. The CDR3 spans 15 residues. The CDR3: CSASGSSSSYNEQFF. The CDR3 bases are TGCAGTGCTAGTGGCAGCTCGAGCTCCTACAATGAGCAGTTCTTC.

This chain uses TRBV4-2 with TRBJ2-3, with TRBD1 matching over 7 bases. The germline gives CDR1 LGHNA, CDR2 YNFKEQ. The trim removed 3 bases at V and 3 bases at J, leaving 9 bases unmatched. The CDR3 has 16 amino acids. CDR3 coding DNA: TGTGCCAGCAGCCAGCATGGGGCAGGGGGTACAGATACGCAGTATTTT. Amino acids: CASSQHGAGGTDTQYF.

The chain couples TRBV18 to TRBJ1-1, with unresolved D. The CDR3 has 14 residues. Germline assignment: CDR1 KGHSH and CDR2 LQKENI. The germline V and J ends were trimmed by 2 bases and 0 bases, with 7 bases remaining between them. Here the CDR3 DNA reads TGTGCCAGCTCACCAAGAACGTTGAACACTGAAGCTTTCTTT. Protein: CASSPRTLNTEAFF.

This clonotype showed up just a few times. This chain links TRBV12-3 or TRBV12-4 with TRBJ2-2; perhaps D is TRBD1 or TRBD2 (5 bases each). V was cut by 3 bases and J by 7 bases, with 9 bases left in between. The CDR3 consists of 13 residues. In DNA, the CDR3 is TGTGCCAGCAGTTTTGGGGGAATCGGGGAGCTGTTTTTT. This sequence encodes CASSFGGIGELFF.

In its sample, this clonotype was seen many times. The chain uses TRBV19 and TRBJ2-4; the match to TRBD1 covers 7 bases. The CDR3 runs to 15 residues. The germline CDR1 and CDR2 sequences are LNHDA and SQIVND (reference sequence). With V trimmed by 6 bases and J by 0 bases, 5 bases remained unmatched. CDR3: CASSGTDLAKNIQYF. CDR3 coding DNA: TGTGCCAGTAGCGGGACAGATCTAGCCAAAAACATTCAGTACTTC.

There are many counts of this clonotype. J is TRBJ2-3 and V is TRBV20-1; D not certain. V lost 3 bases, J lost 4 bases, and 5 bases lay in between. CDR1 is DFQATT, CDR2 SNEGSKA, per germline (reference sequence). The CDR3 runs to 11 residues. CDR3 protein: CSASIPDTQYF. The CDR3 DNA follows: TGCAGTGCTAGTATCCCAGATACGCAGTATTTT.

This clonotype was seen ten or more times. The CDR3 region is CSATTSYGGNTIYF. CDR3 nucleotides: TGCAGTGCTACAACGTCGTATGGGGGAAACACCATATATTTT. The rearrangement links TRBV20-1 to TRBJ1-3; D not certain. CDR1 is DFQATT, CDR2 SNEGSKA, per germline (reference sequence). Trimming left V 4 bases short and J 4 bases short, with 14 bases between. The CDR3 length is 14 residues.

This clonotype was picked up a small number of times. This rearrangement joins TRBV10-3 to TRBJ2-3, with D tentatively TRBD1 (5 bases). With 3 bases removed from V and 6 bases from J, the gap between germline ends came to 10 bases. The CDR3 has 13 residues. CDR1 and CDR2 (germline): ENHRY, SYGVKD. The DNA for the CDR3 is TGTGCCATCAGTGACAGGGATGAGGATACGCAGTATTTT. This gives the protein CAISDRDEDTQYF.